The present T cell receptor (beta chain) was sequenced within a study of T-cell memory formation after mild COVID-19. Study details: Across donors, TCR clusters were largely donor specific.

From germline, CDR1 is SGDLS and CDR2 YYNGEE. Trimming shortened V by 2 bases and J by 8 bases, and 13 bases separated the two germline ends. This CDR3 is 13 amino acids long. One entry per CDR3 protein, called by TCRdb with MiXCR from the 5' RACE reads. The sample shows 400,000 or so distinct CDR3 sequences, about 20% of them seen only once. The source material was PBMCs or a T cell subset sorted from them (not recorded which). The TCR sequence derives from an adult woman who had mild COVID-19 (a few samples of this study predate the infection). Cell type and time point are not known. This chain links TRBV9 with TRBJ1-2; the D gene is possibly TRBD1 (5 bases). The CDR3 DNA sequence: TGTGCCAGCAGCGTGGGGGGGGAACGCGGCTACACCTTC. Protein: CASSVGGERGYTF.